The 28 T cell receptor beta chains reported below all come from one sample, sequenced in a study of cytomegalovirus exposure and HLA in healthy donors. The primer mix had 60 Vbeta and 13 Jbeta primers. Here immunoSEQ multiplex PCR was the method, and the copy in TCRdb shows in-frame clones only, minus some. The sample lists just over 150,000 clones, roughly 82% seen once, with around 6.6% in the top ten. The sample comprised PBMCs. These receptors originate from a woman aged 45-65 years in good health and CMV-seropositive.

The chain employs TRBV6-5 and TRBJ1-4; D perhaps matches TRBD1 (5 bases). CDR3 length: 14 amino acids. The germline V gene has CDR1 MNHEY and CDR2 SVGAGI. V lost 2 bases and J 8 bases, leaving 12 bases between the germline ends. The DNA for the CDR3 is TGTGCCAGCAGTTACGGGGGGAGTATAGAAAAACTGTTTTTT. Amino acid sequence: CASSYGGSIEKLFF.

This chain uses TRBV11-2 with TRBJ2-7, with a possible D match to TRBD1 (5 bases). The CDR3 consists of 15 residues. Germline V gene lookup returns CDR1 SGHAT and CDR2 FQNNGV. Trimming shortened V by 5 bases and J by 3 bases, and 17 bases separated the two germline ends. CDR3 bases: TGTGCCAGCAGCGAGACTTCGCGGCAGGGCTACGAGCAGTACTTC. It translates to CASSETSRQGYEQYF.

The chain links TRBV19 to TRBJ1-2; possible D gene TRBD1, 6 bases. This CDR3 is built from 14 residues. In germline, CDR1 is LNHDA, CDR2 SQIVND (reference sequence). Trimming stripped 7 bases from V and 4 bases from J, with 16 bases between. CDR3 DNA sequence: TGTGCCAGTACCGCCTGGGGCAGGGGCTATGGCTACACCTTC. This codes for CASTAWGRGYGYTF.

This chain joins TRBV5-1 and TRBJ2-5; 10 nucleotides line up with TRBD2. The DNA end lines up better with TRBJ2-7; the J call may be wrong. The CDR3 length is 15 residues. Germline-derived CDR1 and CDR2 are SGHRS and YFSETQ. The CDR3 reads CASSLGLSGGDEQYF. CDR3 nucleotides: TGCGCCAGCAGCTTGGGTCTCAGCGGGGGGGACGAGCAGTACTTC.

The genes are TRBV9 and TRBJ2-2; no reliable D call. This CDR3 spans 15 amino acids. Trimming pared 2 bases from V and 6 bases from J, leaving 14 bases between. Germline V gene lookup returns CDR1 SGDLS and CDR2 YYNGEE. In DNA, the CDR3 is TGTGCCAGCAGCGTCCGGTCGGGTGTGGCCGGGGAGCTGTTTTTT. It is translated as CASSVRSGVAGELFF. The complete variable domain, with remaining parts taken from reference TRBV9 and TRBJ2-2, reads DSGVTQTPKHLITATGQRVTLRCSPRSGDLSVYWYQQSLDQGLQFLIQYYNGEERAKGNILERFSAQQFPDLHSELNLSSLELGDSALYFCASSVRSGVAGELFFGEGSRLTVL.

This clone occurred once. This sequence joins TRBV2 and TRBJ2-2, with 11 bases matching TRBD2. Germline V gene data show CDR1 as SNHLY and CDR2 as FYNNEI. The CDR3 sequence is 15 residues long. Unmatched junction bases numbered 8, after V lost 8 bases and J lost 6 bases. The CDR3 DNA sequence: TGTGCCAGCGACACCAGACTAGCGGGACCCGGGGAGCTGTTTTTT. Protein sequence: CASDTRLAGPGELFF.

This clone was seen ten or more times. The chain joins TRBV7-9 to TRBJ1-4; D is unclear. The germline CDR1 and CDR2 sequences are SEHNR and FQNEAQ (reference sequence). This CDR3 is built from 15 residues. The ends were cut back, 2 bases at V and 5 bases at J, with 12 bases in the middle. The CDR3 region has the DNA TGTGCCAGCAGCTTAAACGGGAATACCAATGAAAAACTGTTTTTT. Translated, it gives CASSLNGNTNEKLFF.

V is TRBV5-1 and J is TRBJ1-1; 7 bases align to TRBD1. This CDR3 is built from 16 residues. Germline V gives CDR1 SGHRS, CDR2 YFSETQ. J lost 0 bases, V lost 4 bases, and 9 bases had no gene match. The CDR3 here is CASSPGGGQLNTEAFF. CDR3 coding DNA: TGCGCCAGCAGCCCCGGGGGGGGACAGCTGAACACTGAAGCTTTCTTT. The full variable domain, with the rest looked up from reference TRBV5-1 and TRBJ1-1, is KAGVTQTPRYLIKTRGQQVTLSCSPISGHRSVSWYQQTPGQGLQFLFEYFSETQRNKGNFPGRFSGRQFSNSRSEMNVSTLELGDSALYLCASSPGGGQLNTEAFFGQGTRLTVV.

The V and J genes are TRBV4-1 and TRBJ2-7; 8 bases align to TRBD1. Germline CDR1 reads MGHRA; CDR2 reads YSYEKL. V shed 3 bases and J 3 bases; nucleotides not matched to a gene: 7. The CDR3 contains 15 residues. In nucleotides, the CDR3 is TGCGCCAGCAGCCATTCAACAGGGGGAATCTACGAGCAGTACTTC. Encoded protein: CASSHSTGGIYEQYF.

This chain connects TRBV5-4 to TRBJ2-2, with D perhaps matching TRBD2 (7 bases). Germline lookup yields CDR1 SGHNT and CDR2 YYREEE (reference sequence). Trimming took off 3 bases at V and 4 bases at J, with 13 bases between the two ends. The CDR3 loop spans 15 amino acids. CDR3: CASSSRGGVTGELFF. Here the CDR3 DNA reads TGTGCCAGCAGCTCGAGGGGGGGGGTCACCGGGGAGCTGTTTTTT. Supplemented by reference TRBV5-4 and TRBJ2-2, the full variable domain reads ETGVTQSPTHLIKTRGQQVTLRCSSQSGHNTVSWYQQALGQGPQFIFQYYREEENGRGNFPPRFSGLQFPNYSSELNVNALELDDSALYLCASSSRGGVTGELFFGEGSRLTVL.

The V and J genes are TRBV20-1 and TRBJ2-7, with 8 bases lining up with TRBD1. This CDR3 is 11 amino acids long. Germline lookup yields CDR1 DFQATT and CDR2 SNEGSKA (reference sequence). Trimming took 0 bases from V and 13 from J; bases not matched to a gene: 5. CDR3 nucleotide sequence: TGCAGTGCTAGAGATCAGGGGGCTGTATACTTC. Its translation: CSARDQGAVYF.

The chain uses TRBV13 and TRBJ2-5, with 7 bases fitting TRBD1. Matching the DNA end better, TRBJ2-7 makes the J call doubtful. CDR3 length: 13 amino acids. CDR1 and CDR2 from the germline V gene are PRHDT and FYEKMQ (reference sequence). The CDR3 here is CASSSQGEYEQYF. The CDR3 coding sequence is TGTGCCAGCAGCTCCCAGGGGGAGTACGAGCAGTACTTC.

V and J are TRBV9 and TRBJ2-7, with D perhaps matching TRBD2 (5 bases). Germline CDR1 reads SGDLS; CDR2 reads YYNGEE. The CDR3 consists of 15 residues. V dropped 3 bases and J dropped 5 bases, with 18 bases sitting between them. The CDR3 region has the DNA TGTGCCAGCAGCGCGGACTTCGGTCAGTTGCACGAGCAGTACTTC. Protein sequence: CASSADFGQLHEQYF.

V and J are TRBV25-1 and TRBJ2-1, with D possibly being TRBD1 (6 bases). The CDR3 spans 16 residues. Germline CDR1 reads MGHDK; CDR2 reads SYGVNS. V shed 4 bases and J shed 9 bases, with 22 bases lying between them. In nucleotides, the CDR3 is TGTGCCAGCAGTGGACGGGACACCCAAGGTCGAAGTGAGCAGTTCTTC. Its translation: CASSGRDTQGRSEQFF.

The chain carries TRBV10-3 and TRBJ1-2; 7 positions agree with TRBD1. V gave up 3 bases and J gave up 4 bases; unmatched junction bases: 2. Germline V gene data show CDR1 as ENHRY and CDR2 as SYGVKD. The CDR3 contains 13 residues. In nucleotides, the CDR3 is TGTGCCATCAGTGAACAGGGGCCCTATGGCTACACCTTC. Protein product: CAISEQGPYGYTF.

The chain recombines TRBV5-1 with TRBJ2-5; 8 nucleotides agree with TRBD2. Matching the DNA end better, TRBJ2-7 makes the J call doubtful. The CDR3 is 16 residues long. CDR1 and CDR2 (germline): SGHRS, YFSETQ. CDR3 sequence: CASSLTGTRGTYEQYF. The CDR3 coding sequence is TGCGCCAGCAGCTTGACTGGGACTAGGGGGACCTACGAGCAGTACTTC.

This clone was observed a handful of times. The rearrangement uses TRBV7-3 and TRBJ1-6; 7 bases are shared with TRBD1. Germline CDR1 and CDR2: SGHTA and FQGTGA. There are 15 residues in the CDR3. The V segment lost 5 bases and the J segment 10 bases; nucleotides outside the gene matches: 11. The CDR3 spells CASSLTGRDESPLHF. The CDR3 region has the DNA TGTGCCAGCAGCCTGACAGGGCGGGATGAGTCACCCCTCCACTTT.

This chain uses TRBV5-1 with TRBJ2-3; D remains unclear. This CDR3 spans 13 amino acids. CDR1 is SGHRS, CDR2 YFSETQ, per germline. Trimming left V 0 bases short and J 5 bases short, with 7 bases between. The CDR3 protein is CASSLALRDTQYF. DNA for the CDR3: TGCGCCAGCAGCTTGGCGTTGAGAGATACGCAGTATTTT.

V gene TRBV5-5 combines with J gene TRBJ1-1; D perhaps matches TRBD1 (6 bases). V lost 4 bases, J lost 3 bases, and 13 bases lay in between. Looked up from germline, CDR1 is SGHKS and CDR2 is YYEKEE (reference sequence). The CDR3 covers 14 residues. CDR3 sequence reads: CASSPGPGDTEAFF. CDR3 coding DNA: TGTGCCAGCAGCCCCGGGCCAGGGGACACTGAAGCTTTCTTT.

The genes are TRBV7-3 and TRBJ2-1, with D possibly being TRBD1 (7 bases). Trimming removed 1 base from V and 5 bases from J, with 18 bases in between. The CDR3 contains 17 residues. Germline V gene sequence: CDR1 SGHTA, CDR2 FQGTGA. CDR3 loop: CASSLKSRGTENNEQFF. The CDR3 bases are TGTGCCAGCAGCTTAAAATCCCGGGGGACAGAAAACAATGAGCAGTTCTTC.

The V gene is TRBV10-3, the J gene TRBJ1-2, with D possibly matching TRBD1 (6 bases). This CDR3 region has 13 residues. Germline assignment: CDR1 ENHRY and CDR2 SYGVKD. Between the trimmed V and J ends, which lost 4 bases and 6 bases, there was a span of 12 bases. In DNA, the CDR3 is TGTGCCATCAGTGGGGGGCCGGGCCATGGCTACACCTTC. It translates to CAISGGPGHGYTF.

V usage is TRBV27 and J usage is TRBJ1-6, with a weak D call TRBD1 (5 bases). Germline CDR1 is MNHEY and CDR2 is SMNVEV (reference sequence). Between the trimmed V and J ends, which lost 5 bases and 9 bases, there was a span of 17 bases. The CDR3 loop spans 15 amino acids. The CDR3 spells CASSGSGYTGSPLHF. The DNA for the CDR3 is TGTGCCAGCAGTGGATCAGGGTACACGGGTTCACCCCTCCACTTT.

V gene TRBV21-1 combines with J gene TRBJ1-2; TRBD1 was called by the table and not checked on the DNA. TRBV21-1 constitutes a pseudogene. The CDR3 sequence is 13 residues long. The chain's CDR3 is CASSWDRLTGYTF. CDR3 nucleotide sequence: TGTGCCAGCAGCTGGGACAGACTGACTGGCTACACCTTC.

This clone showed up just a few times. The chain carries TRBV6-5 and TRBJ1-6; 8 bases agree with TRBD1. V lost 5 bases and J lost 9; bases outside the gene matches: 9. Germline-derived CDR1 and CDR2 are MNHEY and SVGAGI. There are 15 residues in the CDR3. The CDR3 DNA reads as TGTGCCAGCAGTCCCCCAGGGGGCTTGGGTTCACCCCTCCACTTT. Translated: CASSPPGGLGSPLHF.

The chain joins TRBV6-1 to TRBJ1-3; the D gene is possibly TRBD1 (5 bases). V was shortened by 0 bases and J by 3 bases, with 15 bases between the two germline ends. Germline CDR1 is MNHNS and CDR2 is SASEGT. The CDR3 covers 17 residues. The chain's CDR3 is CASSEAHGGSSGNTIYF. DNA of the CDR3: TGTGCCAGCAGTGAAGCGCATGGGGGGAGTAGTGGAAACACCATATATTTT.

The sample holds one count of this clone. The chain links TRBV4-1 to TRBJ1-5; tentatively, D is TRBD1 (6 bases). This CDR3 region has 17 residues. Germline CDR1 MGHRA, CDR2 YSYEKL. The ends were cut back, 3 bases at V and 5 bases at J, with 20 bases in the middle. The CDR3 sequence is CASSQEWTVSLYQPQHF. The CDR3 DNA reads TGCGCCAGCAGCCAGGAATGGACAGTCTCTCTCTATCAGCCCCAGCATTTT.

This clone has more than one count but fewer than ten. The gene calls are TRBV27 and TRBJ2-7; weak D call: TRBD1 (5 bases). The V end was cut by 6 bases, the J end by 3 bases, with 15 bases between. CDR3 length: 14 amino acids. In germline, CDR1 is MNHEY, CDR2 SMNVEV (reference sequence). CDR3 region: CASRPRQFFYEQYF. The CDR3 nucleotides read TGTGCCAGCAGACCCCGACAGTTTTTCTACGAGCAGTACTTC.

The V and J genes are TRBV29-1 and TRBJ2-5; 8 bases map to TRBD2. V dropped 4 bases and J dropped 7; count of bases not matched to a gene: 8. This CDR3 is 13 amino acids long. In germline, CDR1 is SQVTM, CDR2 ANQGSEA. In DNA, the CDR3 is TGCAGCGTTGGAAGCGGGGGTTTCGGGACCCAGTACTTC. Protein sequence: CSVGSGGFGTQYF.